This T cell receptor (beta chain) was found in a study of cytomegalovirus exposure and HLA in healthy donors. Study-wide results and limits: Rarity characterized most TCR sequences, yet some public TCRs appeared in many donors. A later analysis linked some 17,000 TCR beta sequences to HLA alleles at 0.05 false discovery rate.

Concerning this clone itself: Antigen: not known.

It was with 60 Vbeta and 13 Jbeta primers that the PCR ran. Sequencing used immunoSEQ multiplex PCR; TCRdb keeps in-frame clones, though not all of them. The sample lists roughly 120,000 clones, 77% occurring once. After removal of 0 bases from V and 0 bases from J, the junction contained 2 bases not matched to a gene. The CDR3 is 15 amino acids. The germline V gene has CDR1 SGDLS and CDR2 YYNGEE. This receptor was identified in a middle-aged woman in good health and CMV-seropositive. The sample comprised PBMCs. The chain recombines TRBV9 with TRBJ1-1; 7 bases align to TRBD1. The CDR3 DNA reads TGTGCCAGCAGCGTAGAAGGGGGCTTGAACACTGAAGCTTTCTTT. It encodes CASSVEGGLNTEAFF.